This T cell receptor beta chain stems from a study of T cells in Graves' hyperthyroidism and ophthalmopathy. Overall study results and limits: The model foresaw ophthalmopathy a median roughly 6 months prior to onset. Most thyroid clonotypes expanded above 0.001 appeared in blood too. From stable hyperthyroidism, ophthalmopathy was set apart by a 13 V-J model.

Patients showing uncontrolled infection, other autoimmune disease, pregnancy or lactation were ineligible. Trimming cost V 5 bases and J 5 bases, with 7 bases left between them. This CDR3 spans 11 amino acids. Per germline, CDR1 GTSNPN and CDR2 SVGIG (reference sequence). Amplification of TCR beta CDR3 regions was performed using RNA transcripts as template. HTBI primers drove first-round RT-PCR of the TCR CDR3. TCRdb re-called the multiplex PCR reads through MiXCR, storing one row per CDR3 protein. The sample holds around 340,000 distinct CDR3 sequences; over 15% are singletons and the top ten take approximately 33%. This clonotype was counted at least ten times. Its antigen is as yet unknown.

The chain recombines TRBV30 with TRBJ2-4; D tentatively reads TRBD1 or TRBD2 (5 bases each). Source material: blood. The TCR was taken from a young man with Graves' hyperthyroidism. In DNA, the CDR3 is TGTGCCTGGGGGACCCAAAACATTCAGTACTTC. Translating gives CAWGTQNIQYF.